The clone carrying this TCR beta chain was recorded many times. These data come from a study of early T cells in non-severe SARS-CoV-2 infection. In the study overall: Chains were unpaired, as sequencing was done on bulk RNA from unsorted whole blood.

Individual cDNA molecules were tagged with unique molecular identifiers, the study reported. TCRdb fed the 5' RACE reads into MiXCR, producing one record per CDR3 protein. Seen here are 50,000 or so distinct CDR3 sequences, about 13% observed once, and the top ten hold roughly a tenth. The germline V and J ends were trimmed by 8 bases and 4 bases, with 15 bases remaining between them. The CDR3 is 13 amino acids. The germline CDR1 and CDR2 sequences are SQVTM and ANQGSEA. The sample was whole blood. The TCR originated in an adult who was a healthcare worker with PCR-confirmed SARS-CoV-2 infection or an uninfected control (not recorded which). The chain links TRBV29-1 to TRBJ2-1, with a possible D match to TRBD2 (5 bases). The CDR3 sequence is CSCWATSYNEQFF. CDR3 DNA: TGCAGCTGTTGGGCAACTAGTTACAATGAGCAGTTCTTC.